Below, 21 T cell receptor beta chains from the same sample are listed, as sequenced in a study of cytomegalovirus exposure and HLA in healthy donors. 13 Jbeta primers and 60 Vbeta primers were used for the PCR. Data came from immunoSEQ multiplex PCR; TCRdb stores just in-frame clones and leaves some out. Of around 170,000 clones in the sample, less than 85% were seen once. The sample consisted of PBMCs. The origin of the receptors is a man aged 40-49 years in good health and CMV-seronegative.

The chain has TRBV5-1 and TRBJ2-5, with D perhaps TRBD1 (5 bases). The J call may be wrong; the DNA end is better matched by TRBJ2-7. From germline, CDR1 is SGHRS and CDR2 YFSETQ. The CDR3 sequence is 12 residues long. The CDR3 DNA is TGCGCCAGCAGCGACAGTCTATACGAGCAGTACTTC. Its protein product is CASSDSLYEQYF.

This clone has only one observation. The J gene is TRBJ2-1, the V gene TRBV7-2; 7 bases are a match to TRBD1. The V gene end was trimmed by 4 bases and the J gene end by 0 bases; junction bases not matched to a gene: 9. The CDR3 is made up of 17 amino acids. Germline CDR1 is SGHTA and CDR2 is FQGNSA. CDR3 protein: CASSYGQDPRSYNEQFF. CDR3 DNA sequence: TGTGCCAGCAGCTACGGACAGGACCCCCGCTCCTACAATGAGCAGTTCTTC.

The CDR3 DNA sequence: TGTGCCAGCAGCGGAGCCAGGGGGCTGACTGAAGCTTTCTTT. Translated: CASSGARGLTEAFF. J is TRBJ1-1 and V is TRBV5-4; TRBD1 agrees at 8 bases. Germline V gene data show CDR1 as SGHNT and CDR2 as YYREEE (reference sequence). CDR3 length: 14 amino acids. The trim removed 4 bases at V and 5 bases at J, leaving 7 bases unmatched.

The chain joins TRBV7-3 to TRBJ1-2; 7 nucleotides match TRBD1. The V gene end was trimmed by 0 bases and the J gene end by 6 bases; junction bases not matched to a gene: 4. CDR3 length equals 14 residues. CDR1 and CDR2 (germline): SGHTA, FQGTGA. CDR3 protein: CASSLTGGVNGYTF. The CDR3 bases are TGTGCCAGCAGCTTAACAGGGGGCGTGAATGGCTACACCTTC.

The CDR3 loop reads CASSLRRAESYEQYF. The CDR3 region has the DNA TGCGCCAGCAGCCTAAGGCGCGCGGAGTCCTACGAGCAGTACTTC. This chain joins TRBV5-1 and TRBJ2-7, with unresolved D. Germline loops: CDR1 SGHRS, CDR2 YFSETQ. V was cut by 4 bases and J by 1 base, with 15 bases left in between. There are 15 residues in the CDR3.

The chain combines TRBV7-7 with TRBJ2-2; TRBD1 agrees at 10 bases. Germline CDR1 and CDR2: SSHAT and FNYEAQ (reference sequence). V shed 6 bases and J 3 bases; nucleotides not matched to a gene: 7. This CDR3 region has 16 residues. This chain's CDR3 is CASSQEDRGYTGELFF. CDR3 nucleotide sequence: TGTGCCAGCAGTCAAGAGGACAGGGGGTACACCGGGGAGCTGTTTTTT. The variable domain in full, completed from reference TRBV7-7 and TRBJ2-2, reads GAGVSQSPRYKVTKRGQDVTLRCDPISSHATLYWYQQALGQGPEFLTYFNYEAQPDKSGLPSDRFSAERPEGSISTLTIQRTEQRDSAMYRCASSQEDRGYTGELFFGEGSRLTVL.

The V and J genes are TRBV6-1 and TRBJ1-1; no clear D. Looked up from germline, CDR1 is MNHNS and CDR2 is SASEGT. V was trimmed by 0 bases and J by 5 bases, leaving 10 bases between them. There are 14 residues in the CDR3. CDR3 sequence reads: CASSEAGGLTEAFF. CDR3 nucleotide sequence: TGTGCCAGCAGTGAAGCTGGCGGTTTAACTGAAGCTTTCTTT.

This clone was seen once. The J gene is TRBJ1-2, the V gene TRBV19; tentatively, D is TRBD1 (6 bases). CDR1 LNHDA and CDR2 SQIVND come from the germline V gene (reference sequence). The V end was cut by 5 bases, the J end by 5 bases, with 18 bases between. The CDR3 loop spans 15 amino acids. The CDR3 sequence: CASSPQGLAGYGYTF. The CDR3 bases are TGTGCCAGTAGTCCACAGGGCCTCGCGGGTTATGGCTACACCTTC.

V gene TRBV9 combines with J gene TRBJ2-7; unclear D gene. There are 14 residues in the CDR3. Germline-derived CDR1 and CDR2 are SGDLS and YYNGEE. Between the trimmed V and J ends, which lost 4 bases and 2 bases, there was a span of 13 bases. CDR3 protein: CASSPRSSAYEQYF. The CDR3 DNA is TGTGCCAGCAGCCCCCGGTCCAGCGCCTACGAGCAGTACTTC.

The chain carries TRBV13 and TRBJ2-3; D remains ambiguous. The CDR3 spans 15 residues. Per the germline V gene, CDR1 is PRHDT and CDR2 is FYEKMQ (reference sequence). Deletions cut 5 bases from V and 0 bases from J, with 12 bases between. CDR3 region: CASSLSVISTDTQYF. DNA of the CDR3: TGTGCCAGCAGCCTAAGCGTAATTAGCACAGATACGCAGTATTTT.

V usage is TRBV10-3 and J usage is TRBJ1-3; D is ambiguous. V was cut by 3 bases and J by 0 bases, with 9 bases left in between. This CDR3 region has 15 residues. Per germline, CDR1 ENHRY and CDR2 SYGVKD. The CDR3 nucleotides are TGTGCCATCAGTGAAGACTGGAACTCTGGAAACACCATATATTTT. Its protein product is CAISEDWNSGNTIYF.

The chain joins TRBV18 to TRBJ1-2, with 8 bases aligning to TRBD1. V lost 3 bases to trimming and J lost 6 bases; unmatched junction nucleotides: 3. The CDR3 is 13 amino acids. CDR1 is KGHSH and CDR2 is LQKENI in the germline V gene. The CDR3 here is CASSPDRENGYTF. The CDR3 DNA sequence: TGTGCCAGCTCACCGGACAGGGAAAATGGCTACACCTTC.

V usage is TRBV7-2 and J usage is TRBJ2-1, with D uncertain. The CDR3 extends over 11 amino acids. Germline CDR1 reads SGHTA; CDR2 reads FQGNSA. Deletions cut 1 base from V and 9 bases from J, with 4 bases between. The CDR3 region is CASSLVAEQFF. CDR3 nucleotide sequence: TGTGCCAGCAGCTTAGTGGCTGAGCAGTTCTTC.

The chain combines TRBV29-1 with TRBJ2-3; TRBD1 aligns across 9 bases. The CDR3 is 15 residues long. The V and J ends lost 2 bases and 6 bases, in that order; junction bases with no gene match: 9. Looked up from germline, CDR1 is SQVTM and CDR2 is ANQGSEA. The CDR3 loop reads CSVEPRDRVPDTQYF. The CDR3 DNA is TGCAGCGTTGAACCCCGGGACAGGGTACCCGATACGCAGTATTTT.

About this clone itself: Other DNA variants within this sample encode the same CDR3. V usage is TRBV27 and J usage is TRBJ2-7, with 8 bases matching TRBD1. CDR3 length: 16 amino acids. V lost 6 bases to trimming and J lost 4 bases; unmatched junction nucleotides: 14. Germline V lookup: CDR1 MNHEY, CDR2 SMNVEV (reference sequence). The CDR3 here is CASRGPGGETRYEQYF. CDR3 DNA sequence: TGTGCCAGCAGAGGACCAGGGGGCGAAACCAGGTACGAGCAGTACTTC.

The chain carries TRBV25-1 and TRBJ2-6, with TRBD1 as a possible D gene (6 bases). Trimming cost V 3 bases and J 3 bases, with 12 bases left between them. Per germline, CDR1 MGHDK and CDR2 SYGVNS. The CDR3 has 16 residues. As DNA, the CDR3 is TGTGCCAGCAGTGACCTACAGGGCCGTGGGGCCAACGTCCTGACTTTC. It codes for CASSDLQGRGANVLTF.

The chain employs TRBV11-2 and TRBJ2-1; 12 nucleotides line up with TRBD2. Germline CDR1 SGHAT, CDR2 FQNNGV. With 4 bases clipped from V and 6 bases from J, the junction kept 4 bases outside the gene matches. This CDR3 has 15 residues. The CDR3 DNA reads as TGTGCCAGCAGCTCTCTAGCGGGAGGGGGCAATGAGCAGTTCTTC. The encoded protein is CASSSLAGGGNEQFF.

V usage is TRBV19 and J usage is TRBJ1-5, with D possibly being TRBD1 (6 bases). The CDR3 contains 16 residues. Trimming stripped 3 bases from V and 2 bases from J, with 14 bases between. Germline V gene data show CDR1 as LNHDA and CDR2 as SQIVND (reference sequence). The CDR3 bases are TGTGCCAGTAGTATCCTCAGGGCAGGGGGCAATCAGCCCCAGCATTTT. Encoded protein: CASSILRAGGNQPQHF.

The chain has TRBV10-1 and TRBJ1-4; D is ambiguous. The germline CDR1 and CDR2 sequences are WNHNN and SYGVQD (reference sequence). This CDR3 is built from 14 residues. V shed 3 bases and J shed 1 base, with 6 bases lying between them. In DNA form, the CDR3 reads TGCGCCAGCAGTGATCGAGGAACTAATGAAAAACTGTTTTTT. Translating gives CASSDRGTNEKLFF.

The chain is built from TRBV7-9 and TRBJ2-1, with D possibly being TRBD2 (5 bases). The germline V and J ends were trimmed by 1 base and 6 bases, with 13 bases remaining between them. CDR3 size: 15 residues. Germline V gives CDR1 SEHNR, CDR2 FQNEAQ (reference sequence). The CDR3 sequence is CASSLDQRFRNEQFF. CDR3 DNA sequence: TGTGCCAGCAGCTTAGACCAGCGGTTTCGCAATGAGCAGTTCTTC. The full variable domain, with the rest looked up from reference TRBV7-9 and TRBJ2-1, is DTGVSQNPRHKITKRGQNVTFRCDPISEHNRLYWYRQTLGQGPEFLTYFQNEAQLEKSRLLSDRFSAERPKGSFSTLEIQRTEQGDSAMYLCASSLDQRFRNEQFFGPGTRLTVL.

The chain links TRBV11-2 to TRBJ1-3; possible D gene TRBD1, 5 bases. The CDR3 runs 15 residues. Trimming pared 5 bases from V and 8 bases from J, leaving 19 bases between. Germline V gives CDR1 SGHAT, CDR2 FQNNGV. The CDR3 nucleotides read TGTGCCAGCAGCCCCGGCCAGGGTAGTTGGGACACCATATATTTT. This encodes CASSPGQGSWDTIYF.